This T cell receptor beta chain was found in a study of T cell responses to AZD1222 COVID-19 vaccine. Study results and caveats: CD4 TCRs covered the whole spike, strongest at regions 160-218 and 743-854. White British donors predominated, females outnumbered males, and clonal diversity was possibly underestimated.

Using immunoSEQ multiplex PCR, the repertoire was profiled, and TCRdb retains in-frame clones only, with some absent. The sample holds about 110,000 clones, around nine tenths seen once. CDR3 length: 15 residues. Per the germline V gene, CDR1 is MDHEN and CDR2 is SYDVKM. V was clipped by 3 bases and J by 6 bases, with 14 bases between them. Comments on this clone: Its cognate antigen is unknown.

V and J are TRBV28 and TRBJ2-2; D is undetermined. Here the sequenced sample was peripheral blood, taken 28 days after the second AZD1222 dose. The TCR originated in an adult who received the AZD1222 COVID-19 vaccine. The CDR3 spells CASSFIGLSPGELFF. DNA of the CDR3: TGTGCCAGCAGTTTCATAGGCCTTAGTCCCGGGGAGCTGTTTTTT.